These T cell receptor beta chains were read from a single sample in a study of identical twins. One entry per CDR3 protein results from TCRdb running MiXCR on the 5' RACE reads. The sample contains 450,000 to 650,000 distinct CDR3 sequences, 9.6% of which appear only once. This same sample was also part of a study on yellow fever vaccine responses in identical twins.

Sequenced input: PBMCs. All receptors derive from a woman between 18 and 29 years old in good health. Both conserved end residues are part of each CDR3. Each record gives: clone size, D gene, V gene, J gene, CDR3 DNA, CDR3 protein. D genes are given only for firm matches. Size values are once, few and many counts, or a class for expanded clones, and some rows have none.

.	TRBD1	TRBV3-1	TRBJ1-1	TGTGCCAGCAGCCAAGACAGGGGGCACACTGAAGCTTTCTTT	CASSQDRGHTEAFF
.	.	TRBV18	TRBJ1-3	TGTGCCAGCTCCCGCGAAGCGAGCTCTGGAAACACCATATATTTT	CASSREASSGNTIYF
few	.	TRBV29-1	TRBJ2-7	TGCAGCGTTGGTGGGGGTGACGAGCAGTACTTC	CSVGGGDEQYF
many	.	TRBV9	TRBJ1-1	TGTGCCAGCAGCGTCCAATCGGGGGGGCACACTGAAGCTTTCTTT	CASSVQSGGHTEAFF
few	.	TRBV5-4	TRBJ2-1	TGTGCCAGCAACGGTCGCGGAGTTGGCTACAATGAGCAGTTCTTC	CASNGRGVGYNEQFF
.	.	TRBV27	TRBJ2-3	TGTGCCAGCAGTTTATCGATCCCCATCACAGCAGATACGCAGTATTTT	CASSLSIPITADTQYF
few	.	TRBV27	TRBJ2-3	TGTGCCAGCAGTTTATTCGGCGGGCTTAGCACAGATACGCAGTATTTT	CASSLFGGLSTDTQYF
few	TRBD1	TRBV5-7	TRBJ2-5	TGTGCCAGCAGCTTGGCGCGGCCAGGGGGAACAGAGACCCAGTACTTC	CASSLARPGGTETQYF
many	TRBD2	TRBV29-1	TRBJ2-1	TGCAGCGTGAGTGATCCGGGACTAGCGGTGAATGAGCAGTTCTTC	CSVSDPGLAVNEQFF
.	TRBD2	TRBV10-3	TRBJ2-5	TGCGACGGGGGTAGCGGGGGGGTTCAAGAGACCCAGTACTTC	CDGGSGGVQETQYF
.	TRBD1	TRBV28	TRBJ2-2	TGTGCCAGTTCCCGGGACAGGGGTCCCGGGGAGCTGTTTTTT	CASSRDRGPGELFF
.	.	TRBV11-1	TRBJ1-5	TGTGCCAGCAGCTTAAGGGCCGGTACAGGGAGCGGCAATCAGCCCCAGCATTTC	CASSLRAGTGSGNQPQHF
many	.	TRBV7-2	TRBJ2-3	TGTGCCAGCAGCATCTCTTCAGATACGCAGTATTTT	CASSISSDTQYF
.	.	TRBV29-1	TRBJ1-2	TGCAGCGTTGACGGCAGTGAGGACTATGGCTACACCTTC	CSVDGSEDYGYTF
few	.	TRBV9	TRBJ1-1	TGTGCCAGCAGCTCCCACGGGGACACTGAAGCTTTCTTT	CASSSHGDTEAFF
.	TRBD2	TRBV15	TRBJ2-7	TGTGCCACCAGCCTCGGGACTAGCGGACACGAGCAGTACTTC	CATSLGTSGHEQYF
.	.	TRBV12-3/TRBV12-4	TRBJ1-6	TGTGCCAGCTCCCCTCGGGGGGAAAATTCACCCCTCCACTTT	CASSPRGENSPLHF
few	TRBD2	TRBV19	TRBJ2-3	TGTGCCACTTACGGGAGGAGAGATACGCAGTATTTT	CATYGRRDTQYF
.	TRBD1	TRBV11-2	TRBJ2-7	TGTGCCAGCAGCTTTGCCCCGGGACAGTCTCCCGAGCAGTACTTC	CASSFAPGQSPEQYF
.	TRBD1	TRBV7-9	TRBJ2-2	TGTGCCAGCAGCTTAGTTGACAGGGATCGGACCGGGGAGCTGTTTTTT	CASSLVDRDRTGELFF
many	TRBD2	TRBV5-1	TRBJ2-1	TGCGCCAGCAGCTTGGCTGCGGGAGTAACGGGGGGTGAGCAGTTCTTC	CASSLAAGVTGGEQFF
.	.	TRBV7-2	TRBJ2-1	TGTGCCAGCAGCCCACGGACTACCAGCTCCTACAATGAGCAGTTCTTC	CASSPRTTSSYNEQFF
.	.	TRBV20-1	TRBJ2-6	TGCAGTGCTAGTGTTCTAGCAGGGTCCGGGGCCAACGTCCTGACTTTC	CSASVLAGSGANVLTF
.	TRBD1	TRBV13	TRBJ2-5	TGTGCCAGCAGCCAGCGACAGGGGGGAAAAGAGACCCAGTACTTC	CASSQRQGGKETQYF
.	.	TRBV12-5	TRBJ2-5	TGTGCTAGTGGTTTGGATGTGGCGAGGACCCAGTACTTC	CASGLDVARTQYF
many	.	TRBV7-2	TRBJ2-2	TGTGCCAGCAGCCAACAGGGTATAGGGAACACCGGGGAGCTGTTTTTT	CASSQQGIGNTGELFF
.	TRBD1	TRBV2	TRBJ2-7	TGTGCCAGCAGTGTGCCGGGACAGGGAGTATACGAGCAGTACTTC	CASSVPGQGVYEQYF
many	.	TRBV29-1	TRBJ2-3	TGCAGCGCCAAGGGACAAGACACTAGCACAGATACGCAGTATTTT	CSAKGQDTSTDTQYF
few	.	TRBV6-1	TRBJ2-2	TGTGCCGGAGCCGGGACAATTACCGGGGAGCTGTTTTTT	CAGAGTITGELFF
many	.	TRBV27	TRBJ1-6	TGTGCCAGCAGTAGGGGTGTAGATTCACCCCTCCACTTT	CASSRGVDSPLHF
few	.	TRBV3-1	TRBJ2-3	TGTGCCAGCAGCCAAGGGCGTCTAGCGACCACAGATACGCAGTATTTT	CASSQGRLATTDTQYF
few	.	TRBV29-1	TRBJ2-7	TGCAGCGTTTCACCGCTAGTACCCTACGAGCAGTACTTC	CSVSPLVPYEQYF
many	.	TRBV11-2	TRBJ1-4	TGTGCCAGCAGCTTATTGACAGCTAATGAAAAACTGTTTTTT	CASSLLTANEKLFF
.	.	TRBV20-1	TRBJ2-7	TGCAGTGCCCAACTTAATTACTGGGCCTACGAGCAGTACTTC	CSAQLNYWAYEQYF
few	TRBD1	TRBV27	TRBJ2-7	TGTGCCAGCAGGGTCCGGGGGACAGGGGGCTTCTACGAGCAGTACTTC	CASRVRGTGGFYEQYF
many	TRBD1	TRBV6-2/TRBV6-3	TRBJ2-7	TGTGCCAGCACCCTCGACAGGGGCTACGAGCAGTACTTC	CASTLDRGYEQYF
few	TRBD1	TRBV27	TRBJ1-1	TGTGCCAGCATTCCATTCGGGACAGGGTTGAACACTGAAGCTTTCTTT	CASIPFGTGLNTEAFF
.	.	TRBV7-9	TRBJ2-1	TGTGCCAGCAGCACAGGGGGGGTATACAATGAGCAGTTCTTC	CASSTGGVYNEQFF
.	TRBD2	TRBV11-2	TRBJ2-7	TGTGCCAGCAGCCGTCCTAGCGGGAGTGGGTACGAGCAGTACTTC	CASSRPSGSGYEQYF
.	.	TRBV6-5	TRBJ2-7	TGTGCCAGCGTTCGGGGGTCCGGCGGGGCTGGCGAGCAGTACTTC	CASVRGSGGAGEQYF
.	.	TRBV9	TRBJ2-5	TGTGCCAGCAGCGTAGAAGCGTACCAAGAGACCCAGTACTTC	CASSVEAYQETQYF
many	.	TRBV6-2/TRBV6-3	TRBJ2-1	TGTGCCAGCAGTTACTTAAAATTCTACAATGAGCAGTTCTTC	CASSYLKFYNEQFF
many	TRBD2	TRBV7-2	TRBJ2-1	TGTGCCAGCAGCTTAGTCTCACTAGCGGGAGGTAGGAATGAGCAGTTCTTC	CASSLVSLAGGRNEQFF
many	.	TRBV9	TRBJ2-7	TGTGCCAGCAGCGAGACGGGATACGAGCAGTACTTC	CASSETGYEQYF
.	.	TRBV5-1	TRBJ2-7	TGCGCCAGCAGCTTGGTAACAGGCAAAAGCTCCTACGAGCAGTACTTC	CASSLVTGKSSYEQYF
.	.	TRBV25-1	TRBJ2-5	TGTGCCAGCAGTCCCTCCGTGGGGGAGACCCAGTACTTC	CASSPSVGETQYF
few	TRBD2	TRBV7-9	TRBJ2-1	TGTGCCAGCAGCTTAGGTCCTAAACGTTCACGGGGGGATGAGCAGTTCTTC	CASSLGPKRSRGDEQFF
few	TRBD1	TRBV9	TRBJ2-6	TGTGCCAGCAGCTTCCAGACAGGGGGCGCGTCTGGGGCCAACGTCCTGACTTTC	CASSFQTGGASGANVLTF